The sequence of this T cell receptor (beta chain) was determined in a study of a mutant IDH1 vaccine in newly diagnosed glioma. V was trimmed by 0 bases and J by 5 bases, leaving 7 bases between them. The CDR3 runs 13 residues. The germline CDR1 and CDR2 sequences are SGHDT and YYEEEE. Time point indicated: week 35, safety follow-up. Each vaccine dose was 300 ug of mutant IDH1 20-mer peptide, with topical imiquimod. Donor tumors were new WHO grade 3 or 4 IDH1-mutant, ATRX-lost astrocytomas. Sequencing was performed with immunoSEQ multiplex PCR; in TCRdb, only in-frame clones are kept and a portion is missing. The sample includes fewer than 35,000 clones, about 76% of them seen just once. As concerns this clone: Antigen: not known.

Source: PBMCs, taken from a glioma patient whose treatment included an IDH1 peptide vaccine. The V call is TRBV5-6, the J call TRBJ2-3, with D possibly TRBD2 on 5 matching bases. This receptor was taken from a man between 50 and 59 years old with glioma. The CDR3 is CASSLGELDTQYF. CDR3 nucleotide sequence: TGTGCCAGCAGCTTGGGGGAGCTAGATACGCAGTATTTT.